A single sample is the source of the 13 T cell receptor beta chains below, sequenced in a study of healthy donors' naive CD4 and CD8 T cells. A linear amplification protocol produced the TCR libraries from about 0.45 ug of total RNA. TCRdb redid the calling of the reads with MiXCR, one entry per CDR3 protein. The sample carries around 200,000 distinct CDR3 sequences, about 76% recorded once. The sample was naive CD4+ and CD8+ T cells sorted from blood, pooled from several donors. These receptors all come from a pool of human donors in good health; the sample pools cells from several healthy donors.

CDR3 in amino acids: CASNVLVGRGNTIYF. The CDR3 DNA is TGTGCCAGCAACGTCCTAGTTGGGCGGGGAAACACCATATATTTT. The chain uses TRBV12-3 or TRBV12-4 and TRBJ1-3; D unresolved. There are 15 residues in the CDR3. Deletions cut 7 bases from V and 4 bases from J, with 17 bases between.

V is TRBV6-5 and J is TRBJ2-7, with D tentatively TRBD1 (6 bases). The CDR3 runs to 12 residues. Germline V lookup: CDR1 MNHEY, CDR2 SVGAGI. V lost 5 bases and J 5 bases, leaving 10 bases between the germline ends. The CDR3 spells CASSDRLHEQYF. In DNA form, the CDR3 reads TGTGCCAGCAGTGACAGGCTGCACGAGCAGTACTTC.

The chain has TRBV29-1 and TRBJ2-3; perhaps TRBD2 as D (5 bases). Germline V CDR1 and CDR2: SQVTM, ANQGSEA. The CDR3 has 13 amino acids. Trimming cost V 2 bases and J 6 bases, with 12 bases left between them. The CDR3 loop reads CSVEIGGGDTQYF. The CDR3 region has the DNA TGCAGCGTTGAAATAGGCGGCGGGGATACGCAGTATTTT.

This clonotype showed up just a few times. This chain connects TRBV19 to TRBJ1-1; no clear D gene. Germline loops: CDR1 LNHDA, CDR2 SQIVND (reference sequence). The CDR3 totals 12 residues. V dropped 4 bases and J dropped 3 bases, with 6 bases sitting between them. In DNA, the CDR3 is TGTGCCAGTAGTACCGGGTACACTGAAGCTTTCTTT. This codes for CASSTGYTEAFF.

V usage is TRBV29-1 and J usage is TRBJ1-2; a possible D gene is TRBD1 (5 bases). V lost 5 bases, J lost 8 bases, and 15 bases lay in between. The germline V gene has CDR1 SQVTM and CDR2 ANQGSEA. This CDR3 has 12 residues. CDR3 nucleotides: TGCAGCGTTCGAACTCTCTGGGGCGGCTACACCTTC. This gives the protein CSVRTLWGGYTF.

With respect to this clonotype: One end of the junction fails to match germline, which may point to a read error. In nucleotides, the CDR3 is TGCAGCGTCGAAGTGTTAGCGGGGGAGACCCAGTACTTC. It translates to CSVEVLAGETQYF. The rearrangement uses TRBV29-1 and TRBJ2-5, with 8 positions matching TRBD2. CDR1 is SQVTM and CDR2 is ANQGSEA in the germline V gene. The CDR3 covers 13 residues.

The chain couples TRBV6-5 to TRBJ1-6; D uncertain. Trimming cost V 0 bases and J 7 bases, with 10 bases left between them. CDR1 MNHEY and CDR2 SVGAGI come from the germline V gene. The CDR3 covers 15 residues. CDR3 DNA sequence: TGTGCCAGCAGTTACTCAGAGGGATCGAATTCACCCCTCCACTTT. It encodes CASSYSEGSNSPLHF.

This clonotype was detected a few times. The V and J genes are TRBV20-1 and TRBJ2-3; D gene uncertain. Germline values: CDR1 DFQATT, CDR2 SNEGSKA (reference sequence). The CDR3 covers 13 residues. Trimming removed 2 bases at V and 0 bases at J, with 6 bases between. The CDR3 here is CSARSWSTDTQYF. Written as DNA, the CDR3 is TGCAGTGCTAGATCATGGAGCACAGATACGCAGTATTTT.

Only a few counts were recorded for this clonotype. The chain combines TRBV6-2 or TRBV6-3 with TRBJ2-1, with TRBD2 identical over 13 bases. The CDR3 has 15 amino acids. Germline V CDR1 and CDR2: MNHEY, SVGEGT. After removal of 5 bases from V and 7 bases from J, the junction contained 5 bases not matched to a gene. The CDR3 sequence is CASSLGLAGVNEQFF. CDR3 nucleotides: TGTGCCAGCAGTCTTGGACTAGCGGGGGTGAATGAGCAGTTCTTC.

V and J are TRBV6-5 and TRBJ2-5; D gene uncertain. CDR3 size: 13 residues. The germline V gene has CDR1 MNHEY and CDR2 SVGAGI. V lost 3 bases and J 0 bases, leaving 5 bases between the germline ends. CDR3 sequence reads: CASSYRHQETQYF. CDR3 in DNA: TGTGCCAGCAGTTATCGACACCAAGAGACCCAGTACTTC.

This clonotype turned up a few times. V usage is TRBV24-1 and J usage is TRBJ1-1; 8 bases are shared with TRBD1. Germline CDR1 reads KGHDR; CDR2 reads SFDVKD. This CDR3 is 15 amino acids long. CDR3 in amino acids: CATQAGGRWNTEAFF. The CDR3 bases are TGTGCTACCCAGGCAGGGGGCCGTTGGAACACTGAAGCTTTCTTT.

This clonotype was detected once. V gene TRBV24-1 combines with J gene TRBJ2-1; D remains ambiguous. The V gene's germline CDR1 is KGHDR and CDR2 SFDVKD. Deletions cut 1 base from V and 7 bases from J, with 7 bases between. The CDR3 is 13 residues long. The CDR3: CATSDLVQNEQFF. CDR3 DNA: TGTGCCACCAGTGATTTAGTCCAGAATGAGCAGTTCTTC.

The genes are TRBV27 and TRBJ2-7; unclear D gene. CDR1 is MNHEY, CDR2 SMNVEV, per germline (reference sequence). V was shortened by 5 bases and J by 0 bases, with 8 bases between the two germline ends. This CDR3 comprises 13 residues. For the CDR3, the DNA is TGTGCCAGCAGTCCAATGAGCTCCTACGAGCAGTACTTC. Translated, it gives CASSPMSSYEQYF.